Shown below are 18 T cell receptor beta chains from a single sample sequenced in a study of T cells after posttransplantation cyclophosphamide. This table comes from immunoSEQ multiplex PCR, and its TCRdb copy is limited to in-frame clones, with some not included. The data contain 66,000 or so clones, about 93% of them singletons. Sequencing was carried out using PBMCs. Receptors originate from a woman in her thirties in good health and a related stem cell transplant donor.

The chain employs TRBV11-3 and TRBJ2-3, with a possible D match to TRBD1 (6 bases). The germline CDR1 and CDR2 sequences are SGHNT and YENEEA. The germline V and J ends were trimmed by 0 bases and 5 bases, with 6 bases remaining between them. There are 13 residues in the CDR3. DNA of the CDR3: TGTGCCAGCAGCTTAGACAGGGGAGATACGCAGTATTTT. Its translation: CASSLDRGDTQYF.

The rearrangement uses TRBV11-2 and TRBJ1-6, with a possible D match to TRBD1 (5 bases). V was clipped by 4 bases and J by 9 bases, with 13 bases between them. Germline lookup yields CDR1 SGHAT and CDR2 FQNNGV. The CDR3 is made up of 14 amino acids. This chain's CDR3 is CASSSQAAGSPLHF. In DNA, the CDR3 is TGTGCCAGCAGCTCACAGGCGGCGGGTTCACCCCTCCACTTT.

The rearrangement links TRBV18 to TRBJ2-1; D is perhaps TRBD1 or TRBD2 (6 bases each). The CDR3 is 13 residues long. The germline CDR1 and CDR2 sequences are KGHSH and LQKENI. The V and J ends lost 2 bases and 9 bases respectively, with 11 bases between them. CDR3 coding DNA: TGTGCCAGCTCACCAAACAAGGGGGGTGAGCAGTTCTTC. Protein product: CASSPNKGGEQFF.

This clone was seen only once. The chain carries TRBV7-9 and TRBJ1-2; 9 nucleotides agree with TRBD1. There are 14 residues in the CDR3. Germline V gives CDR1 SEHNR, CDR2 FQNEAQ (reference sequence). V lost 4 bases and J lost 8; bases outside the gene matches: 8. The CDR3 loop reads CASSSGQGRRGYTF. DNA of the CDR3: TGTGCCAGCAGCTCGGGACAGGGTCGACGGGGCTACACCTTC.

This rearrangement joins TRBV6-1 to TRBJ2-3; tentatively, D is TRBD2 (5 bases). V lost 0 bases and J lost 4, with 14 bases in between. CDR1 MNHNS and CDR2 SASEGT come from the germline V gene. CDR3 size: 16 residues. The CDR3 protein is CASSEAAREWSDTQYF. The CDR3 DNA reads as TGTGCCAGCAGTGAAGCGGCAAGGGAGTGGTCAGATACGCAGTATTTT.

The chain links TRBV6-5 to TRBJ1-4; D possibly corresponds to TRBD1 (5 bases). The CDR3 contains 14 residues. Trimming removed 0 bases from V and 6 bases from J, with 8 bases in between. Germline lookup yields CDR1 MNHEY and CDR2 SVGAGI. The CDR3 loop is CASSYSWGDEKLFF. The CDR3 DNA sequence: TGTGCCAGCAGTTACTCTTGGGGGGATGAAAAACTGTTTTTT.

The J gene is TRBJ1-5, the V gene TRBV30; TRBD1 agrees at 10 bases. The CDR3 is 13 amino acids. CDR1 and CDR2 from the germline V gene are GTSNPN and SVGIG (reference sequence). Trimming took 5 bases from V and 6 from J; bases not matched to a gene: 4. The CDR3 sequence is CAWETGGGQPQHF. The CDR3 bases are TGTGCCTGGGAGACAGGGGGCGGTCAGCCCCAGCATTTT.

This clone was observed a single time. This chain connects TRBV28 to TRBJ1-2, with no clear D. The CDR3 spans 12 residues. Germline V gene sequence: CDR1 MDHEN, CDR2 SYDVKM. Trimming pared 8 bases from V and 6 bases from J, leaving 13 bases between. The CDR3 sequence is CASYGVANGYTF. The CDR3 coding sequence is TGTGCCAGCTATGGCGTGGCAAATGGCTACACCTTC.

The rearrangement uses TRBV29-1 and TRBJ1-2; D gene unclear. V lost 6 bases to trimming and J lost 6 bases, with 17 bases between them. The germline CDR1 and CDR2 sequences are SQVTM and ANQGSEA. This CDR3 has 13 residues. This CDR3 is CSVAVSLGDGYTF. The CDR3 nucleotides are TGCAGCGTCGCCGTATCCCTTGGAGATGGCTACACCTTC.

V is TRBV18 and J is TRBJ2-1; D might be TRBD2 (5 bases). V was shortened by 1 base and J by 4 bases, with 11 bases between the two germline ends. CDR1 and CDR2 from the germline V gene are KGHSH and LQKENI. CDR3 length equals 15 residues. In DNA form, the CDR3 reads TGTGCCAGCTCACCACAGGTCTCGGGGTACAATGAGCAGTTCTTC. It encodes CASSPQVSGYNEQFF.

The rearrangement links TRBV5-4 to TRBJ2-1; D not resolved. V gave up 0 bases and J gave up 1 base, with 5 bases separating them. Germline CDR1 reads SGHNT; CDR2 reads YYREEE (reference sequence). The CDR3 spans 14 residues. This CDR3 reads CASSLGVSYNEQFF. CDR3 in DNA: TGTGCCAGCAGCTTGGGCGTTTCCTACAATGAGCAGTTCTTC.

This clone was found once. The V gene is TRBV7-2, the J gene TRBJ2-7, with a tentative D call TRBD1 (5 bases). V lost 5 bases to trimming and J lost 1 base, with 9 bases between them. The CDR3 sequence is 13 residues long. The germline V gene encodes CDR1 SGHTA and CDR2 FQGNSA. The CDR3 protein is CASSRTLSYEQYF. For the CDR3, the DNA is TGTGCCAGCAGCAGGACACTTTCCTACGAGCAGTACTTC. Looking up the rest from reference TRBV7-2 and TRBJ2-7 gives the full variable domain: GAGVSQSPSNKVTEKGKDVELRCDPISGHTALYWYRQSLGQGLEFLIYFQGNSAPDKSGLPSDRFSAERTGGSVSTLTIQRTQQEDSAVYLCASSRTLSYEQYFGPGTRLTVT.

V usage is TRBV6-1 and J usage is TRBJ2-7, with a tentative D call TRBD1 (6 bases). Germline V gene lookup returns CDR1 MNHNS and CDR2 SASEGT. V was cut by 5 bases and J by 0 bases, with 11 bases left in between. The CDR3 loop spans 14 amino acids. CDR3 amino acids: CASSNDRRSYEQYF. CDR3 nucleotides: TGTGCCAGCAGTAACGACAGGCGCTCCTACGAGCAGTACTTC.

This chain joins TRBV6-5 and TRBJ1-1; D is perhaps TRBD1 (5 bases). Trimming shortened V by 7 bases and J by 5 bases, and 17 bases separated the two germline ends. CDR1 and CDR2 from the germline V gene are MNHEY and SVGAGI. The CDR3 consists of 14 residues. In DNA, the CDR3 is TGTGCCAGCACCAACAACGGGGGGGGGACTGAAGCTTTCTTT. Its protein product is CASTNNGGGTEAFF.

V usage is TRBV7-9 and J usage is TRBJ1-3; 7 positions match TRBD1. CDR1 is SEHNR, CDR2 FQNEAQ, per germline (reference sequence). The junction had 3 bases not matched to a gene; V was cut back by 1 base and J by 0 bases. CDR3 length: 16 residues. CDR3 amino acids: CASSLEGQVSGNTIYF. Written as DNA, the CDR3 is TGTGCCAGCAGCTTAGAAGGACAGGTCTCTGGAAACACCATATATTTT.

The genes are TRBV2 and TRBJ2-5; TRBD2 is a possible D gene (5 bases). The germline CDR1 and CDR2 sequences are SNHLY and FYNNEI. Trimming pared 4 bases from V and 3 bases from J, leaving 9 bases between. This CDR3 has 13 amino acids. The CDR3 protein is CASSGSGEETQYF. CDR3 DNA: TGTGCCAGCAGTGGTTCCGGGGAAGAGACCCAGTACTTC.

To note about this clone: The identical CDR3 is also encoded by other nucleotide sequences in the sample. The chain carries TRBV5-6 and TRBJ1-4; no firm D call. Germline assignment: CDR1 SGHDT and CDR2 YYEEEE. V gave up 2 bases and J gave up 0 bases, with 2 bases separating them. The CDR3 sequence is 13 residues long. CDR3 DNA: TGTGCCAGCAGCTTACCAACTAATGAAAAACTGTTTTTT. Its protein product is CASSLPTNEKLFF.

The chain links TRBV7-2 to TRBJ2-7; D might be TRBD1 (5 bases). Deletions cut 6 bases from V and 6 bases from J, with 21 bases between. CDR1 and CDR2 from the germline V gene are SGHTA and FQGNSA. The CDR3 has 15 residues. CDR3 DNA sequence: TGTGCCAGCAGACTCACGGTCCGGGTAGGGGCCGAGCAGTACTTC. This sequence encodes CASRLTVRVGAEQYF.